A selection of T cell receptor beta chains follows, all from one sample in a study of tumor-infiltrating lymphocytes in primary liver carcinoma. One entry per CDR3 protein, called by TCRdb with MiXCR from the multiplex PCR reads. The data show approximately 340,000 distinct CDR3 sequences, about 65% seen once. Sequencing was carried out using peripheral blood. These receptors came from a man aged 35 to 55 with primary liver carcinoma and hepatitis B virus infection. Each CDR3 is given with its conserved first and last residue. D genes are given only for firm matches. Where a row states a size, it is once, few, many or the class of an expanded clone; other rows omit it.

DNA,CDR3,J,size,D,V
TGTGCCAGCAGCTTCGACAGGCAAGAGACCCAGTACTTC,CASSFDRQETQYF,TRBJ2-5,many,NA,TRBV6-5
TGTGCCAGCCGTTACTCTCCGACTAGCGGGAGGGCCTACTACAATGAGCAATTCTTC,CASRYSPTSGRAYYNEQFF,TRBJ2-1,NA,TRBD2,TRBV6-5
TGTGCCAGCAGTGACAGGGCCCACGAGCAGTACTTC,CASSDRAHEQYF,TRBJ2-7,many,NA,TRBV6-1
TGTGCCAGCAGTTTTTCTGCGACAGGGGTCGGCACTGAAGCTTTCTTT,CASSFSATGVGTEAFF,TRBJ1-1,NA,TRBD1,TRBV12-3/TRBV12-4
TGTGTCAGCAGCCTGGCCCGGGGACTGAGCTACGGGCAGTACTTC,CVSSLARGLSYGQYF,TRBJ2-7,NA,NA,TRBV11-2
TGCGCCAGCAGCGAGGGACTAGCAGCAGGCTCCGAGCAGTACTTC,CASSEGLAAGSEQYF,TRBJ2-7,NA,TRBD2,TRBV5-1
TGTGCCAGCAGCCTACAGAACACCGGGGAGCTGTTTTTT,CASSLQNTGELFF,TRBJ2-2,many,NA,TRBV12-3/TRBV12-4
TGCGCCAGCAGCTATAGGACAGGGGGGAGCACAGATACGCAGTATTTT,CASSYRTGGSTDTQYF,TRBJ2-3,NA,TRBD1,TRBV5-1
TGTGCCAGCAGCTGGGGCTCGGGCCGGGATGACTTC,CASSWGSGRDDF,TRBJ2-7,few,NA,TRBV5-6
TGTGCCTGCAGCTTAAGACTAGCGGTCACCTACAATGAGCAGTTCTTC,CACSLRLAVTYNEQFF,TRBJ2-1,NA,TRBD2,TRBV11-1
TGTGCCAGCAGTTACTCCCCCTTTAGTGCTAGCGGGAGCGACCACGAGCAGTACTTC,CASSYSPFSASGSDHEQYF,TRBJ2-7,NA,TRBD2,TRBV6-2/TRBV6-3
TGTGCCAGTACTCTAGGACAGGGGTCCTCCTACGAGCAGTACTTC,CASTLGQGSSYEQYF,TRBJ2-7,NA,TRBD1,TRBV19
TGTGCCAGCAGTTTGGACAGTTACCAAGAGACCCAGTACTTC,CASSLDSYQETQYF,TRBJ2-5,NA,NA,TRBV28
TGTGCCAGCAGCGGGGGACAGGGGGCGCCAGAGACCCAGTACTTC,CASSGGQGAPETQYF,TRBJ2-5,few,TRBD1,TRBV5-6
TGTGCCAGCAGTTTCGGAAAACGCGAGCAGTACTTC,CASSFGKREQYF,TRBJ2-7,few,NA,TRBV28
TGTGCCAGCAGTGACCCGGAGGATACGCAGTATTTT,CASSDPEDTQYF,TRBJ2-3,NA,NA,TRBV6-2/TRBV6-3
TGTGCCAGCGGCCTAGCTGAGGACGAGCAGTACTTC,CASGLAEDEQYF,TRBJ2-7,NA,NA,TRBV9
TGCGCCAGCAGCTCTGGACAGGGTCAAGAGACCCAGTACTTC,CASSSGQGQETQYF,TRBJ2-5,NA,TRBD1,TRBV5-1
TGTGCCAGCAGCGGCCACAAGGGGGATCTCTCCGAGCAATACTTC,CASSGHKGDLSEQYF,TRBJ2-7,NA,NA,TRBV11-2
TGTGCCGGCAGCGAAAATCAGCCCCAGCATTTT,CAGSENQPQHF,TRBJ1-5,few,NA,TRBV6-1
TGTGCCAGCTGTCCTAACACCGGGGAGCTGTTTTTT,CASCPNTGELFF,TRBJ2-2,many,NA,TRBV5-5
TGTGCCAGCTGTTACGAGGTGCGAACCGAGCAGTACTTC,CASCYEVRTEQYF,TRBJ2-7,NA,NA,TRBV6-6
TGTGCCATCAGTGAGTCGACTCTAGCGGGAGGGCCTAAAGATACGCAGTGTTTT,CAISESTLAGGPKDTQCF,TRBJ2-3,NA,TRBD2,TRBV10-3
TGTGCCAGCAGCCCGGGCGAGGGGCCCAAGACCCAGTACTTC,CASSPGEGPKTQYF,TRBJ2-5,NA,NA,TRBV7-9
TGTGCCAGCAGCATAGGCGAGCATTACGAGCAGTACTTC,CASSIGEHYEQYF,TRBJ2-7,NA,NA,TRBV11-2
TGTGCCAGCAGCGTCGGGGACTTCTCCTGCGAGCAGTACTTC,CASSVGDFSCEQYF,TRBJ2-7,NA,NA,TRBV5-5
TGCGCAAGCAGCTTGAGAGGGACTAGCGGCTACGAGCAGTACTTC,CASSLRGTSGYEQYF,TRBJ2-7,NA,TRBD2,TRBV5-1
TGTGCCAGCCCCTATGGAGGTAGTTCGGACCGTATACCCTACGAGCGGTACTTC,CASPYGGSSDRIPYERYF,TRBJ2-7,NA,NA,TRBV6-5
TGTGCCAACAGCTGCTTGGGGGACTATGGCTACACCTTC,CANSCLGDYGYTF,TRBJ1-2,NA,NA,TRBV11-2
TGCATCGTTGAAGACTCCCACTTGCGAGGTCCTGGGGCCAACGTCCTGACTTTC,CIVEDSHLRGPGANVLTF,TRBJ2-6,NA,NA,TRBV29-1
TGCAGCGGTGGACAGGGTTCAAACACCGGGGAGCTGTTTTTT,CSGGQGSNTGELFF,TRBJ2-2,many,TRBD1,TRBV29-1
TGTGCCAGCTTACAGGGTCCCGAGCAGTACTTC,CASLQGPEQYF,TRBJ2-7,NA,NA,TRBV25-1
TGCAGCGTTGGGGACAACACTGAAGCTTTCTTT,CSVGDNTEAFF,TRBJ1-1,many,NA,TRBV29-1
TGTGCCAGCAGCTCAGGGACTAGCGCGAACTCTTACAATGAGCAGTTCTTC,CASSSGTSANSYNEQFF,TRBJ2-1,NA,TRBD2,TRBV11-2
TGCGCCAGCAGCTTGGGCACGAGTCAGTCCCAGCATTTT,CASSLGTSQSQHF,TRBJ1-5,NA,NA,TRBV11-2
TGTACCAGCAGTTCCCGCAAGCGGACAAACACCGGGGAGCTGTTTTTT,CTSSSRKRTNTGELFF,TRBJ2-2,NA,NA,TRBV6-2/TRBV6-3
TGTGCCAGCAGCCCCTACGGGGGGGGGACTAACAATGAGCAGTTCTTC,CASSPYGGGTNNEQFF,TRBJ2-1,NA,TRBD2,TRBV7-8
TGTGCCAGCAGCTCCGGTCAGTGCGGAGATACGCAATATTTT,CASSSGQCGDTQYF,TRBJ2-3,NA,NA,TRBV11-1
TGTGCCAGCACCACAAGGGAAAGCTCCTACAATGAGCAGTTCTTC,CASTTRESSYNEQFF,TRBJ2-1,NA,NA,TRBV7-9